This T cell receptor (beta chain) comes out of a study of blood T cell repertoires in COVID-19. V lost 1 base and J lost 6, with 18 bases in between. The CDR3 is 16 residues long. In germline, CDR1 is LGHNA, CDR2 YSLEER. Donors in Cohort 3 who had recovered were those with two negative PCRs, healthcare professional clearance, or resolution of their symptoms. Clones were sequenced by immunoSEQ multiplex PCR, and TCRdb holds only the in-frame ones, with some missing. In the table there are roughly 230,000 clones, about 79% of which are singletons. The sequence was obtained from a woman between 55 and 75 years old who had recovered from COVID-19. The sample taken for sequencing was PBMCs or T cells enriched from blood (not recorded which). The gene calls are TRBV4-3 and TRBJ1-1, with a possible D match to TRBD1 (6 bases). The CDR3 reads CASSQAGGRTDAEAFF. CDR3 nucleotides: TGCGCCAGCAGCCAAGCGGGGGGCCGCACGGATGCTGAAGCTTTCTTT.